This T cell receptor (beta chain) originates from a study of vaccination effects on CD4 cells after COVID-19. Study-level points and caveats: Nearly all vaccine-induced clones in healthy recipients recognized only SARS-CoV-2. Infection-derived and vaccine-derived clones contracted markedly late after vaccination.

Within the ViraFEST assay, antigen-specific CD4+ T cells underwent expansion with viral peptide pools prior to sequencing. After around 10 days in culture, the CD4+ T cells were isolated. The vaccine given was either BNT162b2 or mRNA-1273, in two doses. PBMC were cultured at some 2.1 million per well with 9.5 to 10 IU/ml IL-2 and 10 ug/ml peptides. Half the medium was replaced with IL-2 medium on days 3 and 7. Of note for this clone: Antigen unknown.

The ends were cut back, 3 bases at V and 1 base at J, with 15 bases in the middle. Germline V lookup: CDR1 KGHDR, CDR2 SFDVKD. The CDR3 runs to 17 residues. The repertoire was sequenced with immunoSEQ multiplex PCR; TCRdb's copy has only in-frame clones and lacks some. The sample holds around 46,000 clones; about 70% are singletons and the top ten take roughly 15%. This chain connects TRBV24-1 to TRBJ1-5; TRBD1 is a possible D gene (5 bases). This sample comprised CD4+ T cells from PBMCs cultured with HCoV-OC43 spike peptides, obtained after COVID-19 vaccination. The subset: HCoV-OC43 spike overlapping peptide pool stimulation. This clonotype was obtained from a human donor who received a COVID-19 vaccine. CDR3 DNA: TGTGCCACCAGTGATCCTCAGGGTCCGGACAGCAATCAGCCCCAGCATTTT. It translates to CATSDPQGPDSNQPQHF.